This T cell receptor beta chain was captured by sequencing in a study of shared clonotypes between healthy human individuals. CD45RO-negative cells were positively selected for CCR7, leaving out terminally differentiated effector memory CD45RA+ cells. This clone was seen a handful of times. Antigen specificity is unknown. This specimen includes other DNA sequences encoding the same CDR3. Study-level results: Though the depth was large, rarefaction showed that sorted-subset sequencing was incomplete. Non-shared clonotypes showed lower generation probabilities than clonotypes common to all four donors. Larger estimated richness was generally recorded for naive subsets relative to memory subsets.

The V end lost 0 bases, the J end lost 4 bases, and 7 bases lay between the germline ends. Germline-derived CDR1 and CDR2 are WNHNN and SYGVQD (reference sequence). CDR3 length: 13 residues. Over several immunoSEQ plates, each subset's genomic DNA was distributed in even portions. The protocol was immunoSEQ multiplex PCR, while the TCRdb copy is restricted to in-frame clones and leaves out a portion. The sample shows some 2.1 million clones, about 94% of them seen only once. The V call is TRBV10-1, the J call TRBJ2-7; D call uncertain. The TCR originated in a man in his late teens or twenties in good health. Specimen: naive CD8+ T cells sorted from blood. The CDR3 sequence is CASSESASYEQYF. The CDR3 DNA reads TGCGCCAGCAGTGAGTCTGCCTCGTACGAGCAGTACTTC.